This T cell receptor (beta chain) was observed in a study of blood T cells in healthy people across ages. General study results and limits: Both higher diversity and more naive CD4+ cells marked long-lived donors when set against aged donors.

Isolation recovered at least 6 million PBMCs from every sample. Combining a sample-barcoded 5' primer with a J-beta primer mix, a second PCR ran for roughly 6 to 12 cycles. One entry per CDR3 protein, called by TCRdb with MiXCR from the 5' RACE reads. Of some 920,000 distinct CDR3 sequences in the sample, roughly 50% are singletons; the top ten hold about a fifth. This clonotype was seen a few times. Its antigen is unidentified. Germline assignment: CDR1 MNHEY and CDR2 SVGAGI. V was shortened by 8 bases and J by 2 bases, with 13 bases between the two germline ends. This CDR3 has 15 residues. The chain is built from TRBV6-5 and TRBJ2-6, with D possibly being TRBD2 (5 bases). The TCR originated in a woman aged 60-75 years in good health. The sequencing input was blood. The CDR3 DNA sequence: TGTGCCAGCCGGGGATCAGGACCTGGGGCCAACGTCCTGACTTTC. Translation gives CASRGSGPGANVLTF.